This section outlines one T cell receptor (beta chain) sequence together with its context. It has no known antigen specificity. Base qualities were left out, and no much larger clone turns up one base away. The V end loses 8 bases and the J end loses 0 bases, and a stretch of 14 bases separates them. Via the germline V gene, CDR1 is SGDLS and CDR2 YYNGEE. The CDR3 runs 15 amino acids, cysteine and phenylalanine included. The retained sequence is limited to the CDR3, 45 bases, with the frame set at the first base. This sample was included in a study of beta chain features in type 1 diabetes listed by TCRdb under 2018. For the wider study: No differences in mean age, gender distribution, total cell number or subset yield were found between patients and healthy donors. A total of 107,917,701 sorted cells were examined across all samples, and the number of cells per subset was strongly correlated with RNA yield. In the study, TCRB repertoires of sorted circulating CD4+ T cell subsets from recently diagnosed type 1 diabetes patients were compared with those of matched healthy donors. Regulatory and stem cell-like memory subsets were isolated from only 8 patients and about 8 healthy donors, whereas naive and central memory subsets came from all 30 or so donors. Overall study results and their limits: HLA sub-analyses involved small numbers of individuals, so any influence of HLA type on TCRB rearrangement remained unresolved. Because cDNA rather than genomic DNA was sequenced, highly expressing activated cells could have been over-represented, although no difference in activation and CD3 levels was found between groups. Type 1 diabetes patients showed a moderate but significant shortening of TCRB CDR3 length in all four CD4+ subsets. PCR might favor shorter templates, but patient and control samples were amplified and corrected together, so any skew would affect both groups equally. Naive, central memory and regulatory TCRB repertoires appeared to be more alike among patients than among healthy donors. At VDJ recombination sites, patients with type 1 diabetes made fewer insertions and deleted more nucleotides, a pattern implying thymic rearrangement abnormalities.

Each donor gave one peripheral blood draw, averaging approximately 0.11 L, which was collected into heparinised tubes. Naive, central memory, regulatory and stem cell-like memory CD4+ T cells were sorted on a BD FACSAria II using a panel including CD45RO, CCR7, CD25, CD127, CD95 and CD27. All sorted populations exceeded 95% purity. Right away, PBMCs were isolated by Lymphoprep density gradient centrifugation and were stained directly, with no culture step. To minimize batch effects, samples were stained and sorted in pairs, one healthy donor with one patient per experiment. The entire isolated RNA was reverse transcribed using the High Capacity cDNA Reverse Transcription Kit, and thus expressed TCRB transcripts were sequenced. Deep immunoSEQ sequencing was performed on naive, central memory and regulatory T cell samples, with an average of about 3.57 million total reads per sample. Sorted cells were lysed in RLT buffer, and RNA was extracted using DNase-treated RNeasy Micro or Mini kits according to cell number. To prevent cross-contamination, each cell subset was processed individually, whereas patient and healthy donor samples were processed jointly. The immunoSEQ multiplex PCR was used to amplify TCRB sequences from cDNA, generating 87-bp fragments that spanned the CDR3 region. Sequencing of the amplicons was done on the Illumina HiSeq platform. The published analysis was carried out like this. PCR bias was corrected computationally using synthetic template baselines, and reads within Hamming distance 2 were collapsed, with unmergeable singletons discarded. Reads were aligned against IMGT so that V, D and J genes, CDR3 length and insertions or deletions at six rearrangement sites could be assigned. Within each subset, clonotype counts were normalized to sorted cell number, after which true diversity and Gini coefficients were computed with the tcR R package. The overlap coefficient, calculated on TCRB nucleotide sequences, was used to measure repertoire sharing. TCRdb took over this immuneACCESS table, retaining in-frame rearrangements with V and J assigned. Such tables are incomplete; in checked studies, under half of the missing clones stem from an unresolved V gene, and the remainder is unexplained. The DNA gave D and trimming, while V, J and clone size come from that table. This sample gives hundreds of thousands of clones in total; 14% of them show up just once. 6.7% of the sample is held by the ten biggest clonotypes.

The sample consisted of central memory CD4+ T cells from blood. The clonotype was recovered from a man younger than 45 in good health. The sequence is built from TRBV9 and TRBJ2-2, and possibly TRBD2, on 6 matching bases. The bases are TGTGCCAGAGGGGAGGCGGAGTCGAACACCGGGGAGCTGTTTTTT. Its protein product is CARGEAESNTGELFF. When the CDR3 is completed using the reference TRBV9 and TRBJ2-2 genes on either side, the full variable domain is DSGVTQTPKHLITATGQRVTLRCSPRSGDLSVYWYQQSLDQGLQFLIQYYNGEERAKGNILERFSAQQFPDLHSELNLSSLELGDSALYFCARGEAESNTGELFFGEGSRLTVL.